The text below deals with one TCR beta chain. The antigen is unknown. The data originate from a study of tumor-infiltrating lymphocytes in localized non-small cell lung cancer. Broader study findings: Different pieces of the same tissue went to different assays, confounding technical variation with intratumor heterogeneity. Compared with uninvolved lung, tumors showed higher T cell infiltration by TCRbeta sequencing. IM1 and IM2 tumors showed no difference in T-cell fraction.

The repertoire was sequenced with immunoSEQ multiplex PCR; TCRdb's copy has only in-frame clones and lacks some. The sample consists of some 7,800 clones, 77% of them appearing once. Germline lookup yields CDR1 MGHDK and CDR2 SYGVNS. Trimming took off 10 bases at V and 5 bases at J, with 21 bases between the two ends. The CDR3 is 14 amino acids. Sample: lung tumor tissue. The gene calls are TRBV25-1 and TRBJ2-7; D possibly corresponds to TRBD2 (6 bases). The receptor's source is a human donor with non-small cell lung cancer. This CDR3 is CATEVRGRTNEQYF. In DNA form, the CDR3 reads TGTGCCACCGAAGTACGGGGGAGGACTAACGAGCAGTACTTC.